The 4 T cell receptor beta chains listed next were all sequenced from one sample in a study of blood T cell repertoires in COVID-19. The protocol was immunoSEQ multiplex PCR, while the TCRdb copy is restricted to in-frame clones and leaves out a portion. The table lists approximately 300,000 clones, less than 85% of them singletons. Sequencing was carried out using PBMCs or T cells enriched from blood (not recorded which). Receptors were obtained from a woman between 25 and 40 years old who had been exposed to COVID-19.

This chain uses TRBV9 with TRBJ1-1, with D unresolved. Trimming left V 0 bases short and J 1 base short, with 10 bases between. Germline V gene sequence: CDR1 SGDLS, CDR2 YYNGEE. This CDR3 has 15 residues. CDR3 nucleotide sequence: TGTGCCAGCAGCGTAGGAGCTAAATCGAACACTGAAGCTTTCTTT. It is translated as CASSVGAKSNTEAFF.

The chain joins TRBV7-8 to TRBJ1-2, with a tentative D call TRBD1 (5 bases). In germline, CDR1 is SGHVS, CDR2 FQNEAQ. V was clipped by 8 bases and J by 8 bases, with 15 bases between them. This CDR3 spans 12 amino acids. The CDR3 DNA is TGTGCCAGCTGGGGGGGAACGAAGGGCTACACCTTC. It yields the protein CASWGGTKGYTF.

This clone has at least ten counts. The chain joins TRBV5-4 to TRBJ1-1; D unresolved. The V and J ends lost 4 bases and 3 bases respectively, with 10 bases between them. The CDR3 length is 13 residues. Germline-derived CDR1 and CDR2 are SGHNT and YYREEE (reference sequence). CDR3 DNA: TGTGCCAGCAGCATAGACACTTACACTGAAGCTTTCTTT. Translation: CASSIDTYTEAFF.

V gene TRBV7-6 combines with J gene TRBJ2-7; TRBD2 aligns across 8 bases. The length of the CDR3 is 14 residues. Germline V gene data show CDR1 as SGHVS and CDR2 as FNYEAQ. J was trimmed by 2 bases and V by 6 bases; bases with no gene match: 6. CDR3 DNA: TGTGCCAGCAGTGAGCGGGGGTCTACCTACGAGCAGTACTTC. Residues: CASSERGSTYEQYF.